The T cell receptor (beta chain) under discussion was sequenced for a study of shared T cell receptors in the human thymus. Only in-frame clones appear in the TCRdb table, and some are missing; sequencing was by immunoSEQ multiplex PCR. The sample has roughly 500,000 clones, 75% to 85% seen once. The CDR3 sequence is 23 residues long. J was trimmed by 5 bases and V by 3 bases; bases with no gene match: 24. Germline-derived CDR1 and CDR2 are MDHEN and SYDVKM. This clone was observed a handful of times. The data were also submitted as part of a second study, on human thymus T cells.

Source material: thymocytes. This receptor was taken from a boy under two years old with a congenital heart defect. The genes are TRBV28 and TRBJ2-5; the match to TRBD2 covers 16 bases. CDR3 in DNA: TGTGCCAGCAGTTTCAACCACGCTACTCCCGGGACTAGCGGGAGGGCCGCGATTGAGACCCAGTACTTC. Its translation: CASSFNHATPGTSGRAAIETQYF.